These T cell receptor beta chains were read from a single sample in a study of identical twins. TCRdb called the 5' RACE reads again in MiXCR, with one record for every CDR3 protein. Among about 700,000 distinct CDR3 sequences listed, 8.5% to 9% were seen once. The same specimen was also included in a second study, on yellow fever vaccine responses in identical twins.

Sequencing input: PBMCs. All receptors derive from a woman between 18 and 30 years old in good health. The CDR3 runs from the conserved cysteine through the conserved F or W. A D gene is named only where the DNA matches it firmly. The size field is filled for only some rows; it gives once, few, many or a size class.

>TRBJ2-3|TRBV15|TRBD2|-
TGTGCCACCAGCAGCTCAAGTGGCCGGACTAGGGGCACAGATACGCAGTATTTT
CATSSSSGRTRGTDTQYF
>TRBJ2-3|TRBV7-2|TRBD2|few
TGTGCCAGCAGCTTTAGTCGGGGGGGCACAGATACGCAGTATTTT
CASSFSRGGTDTQYF
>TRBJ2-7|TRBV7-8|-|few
TGTGCCAGCACCGTTTCGCCAGGTTTTTCCTACGAGCAGTACTTC
CASTVSPGFSYEQYF
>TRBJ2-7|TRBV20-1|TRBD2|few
TGCAGTGCTCCCTCGGGACTAGCGGGCCCCTCCTACGAGCAGTACTTC
CSAPSGLAGPSYEQYF
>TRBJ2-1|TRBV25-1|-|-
TGTGCCAGCAGTAACTTTCGGGGTAGCAATGAGCAGTTCTTC
CASSNFRGSNEQFF
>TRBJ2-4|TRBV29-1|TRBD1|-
TGCAGCGTGGGGACAGGGAAGAAAAACATTCAGTACTTC
CSVGTGKKNIQYF
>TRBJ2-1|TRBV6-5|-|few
TGTGCCAGCAGTTACCTCATAACGGAGAATGAGCAGTTCTTC
CASSYLITENEQFF
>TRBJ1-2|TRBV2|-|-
TGTGCCAGCAAAGGCCGAGGTGGCTACACCTTC
CASKGRGGYTF
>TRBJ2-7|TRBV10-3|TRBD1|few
TGTGCCATCAGTGGGACAGGGGGTCCCTACGAGCAGTACTTC
CAISGTGGPYEQYF
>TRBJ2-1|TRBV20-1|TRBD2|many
TGCAGTGCTAAGGGACTAGCGGGCTACAATGAGCAGTTCTTC
CSAKGLAGYNEQFF
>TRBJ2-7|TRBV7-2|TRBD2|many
TGTGCCAGCAGCTTAGTACTAGCGGGTTACTCCTACGAGCAGTACTTC
CASSLVLAGYSYEQYF
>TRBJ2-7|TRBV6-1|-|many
TGTGCCAGCAGGTCCCGGGACACCTACGAGCAGTACTTC
CASRSRDTYEQYF
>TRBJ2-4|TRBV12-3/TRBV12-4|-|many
TGTGCCAGCAGTTTTGTGACATCACTAGCCAAAAACATTCAGTACTTC
CASSFVTSLAKNIQYF
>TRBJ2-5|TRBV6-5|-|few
TGTGCCAGCACCAATCTGGAAGAGACCCAGTACTTC
CASTNLEETQYF
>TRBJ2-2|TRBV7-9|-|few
TGTGCCAGCCATACAGGGTTCCGAACCGGGGAGCTGTTTTTT
CASHTGFRTGELFF
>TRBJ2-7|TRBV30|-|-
TGTGCCTGGAGTGTACTCCCATTTAGGAGCTCCTACGAGCAGTACTTC
CAWSVLPFRSSYEQYF
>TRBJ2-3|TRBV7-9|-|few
TGTGCCAGCAGCGGGACCGCTGAAGATACGCAGTATTTT
CASSGTAEDTQYF
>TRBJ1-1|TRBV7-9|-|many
TGTGCCAGCAGGGTAGACAGATCTAACACTGAAGCTTTCTTT
CASRVDRSNTEAFF
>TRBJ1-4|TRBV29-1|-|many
TGCAGCGTGGATACCGGGGAAAAACTGTTTTTT
CSVDTGEKLFF
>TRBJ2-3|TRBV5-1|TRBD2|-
TGCGCCAGCAGCTTCCCTAGCGGGGAAGGCACAGATACGCAGTATTTT
CASSFPSGEGTDTQYF
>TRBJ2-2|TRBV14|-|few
TGTGCCAGCACCCACGGGGCAGGGGCTTCCGGGGAGCTGTTTTTT
CASTHGAGASGELFF
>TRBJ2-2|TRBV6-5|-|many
TGTGCCAGCAGTTACTCGGGGGTTGTATACACCGGGGAGCTGTTTTTT
CASSYSGVVYTGELFF
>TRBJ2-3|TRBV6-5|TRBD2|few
TGTGCCAGCAGTTACATTGGACTAGCGGGGTTAGATACGCAGTATTTT
CASSYIGLAGLDTQYF
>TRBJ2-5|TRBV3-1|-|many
TGTGCCAGCAGCCAAACAAATCTCTACCCGGTAGGGGAGACCCAGTACTTC
CASSQTNLYPVGETQYF
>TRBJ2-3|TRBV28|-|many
TGTGCCAGCAGTTTCCCGACGGGGGGCACAGATACGCAGTATTTT
CASSFPTGGTDTQYF
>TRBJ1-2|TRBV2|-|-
TGTGCCAGCAGAGGTAGTCTAACGGGTGGCTACACCTTC
CASRGSLTGGYTF
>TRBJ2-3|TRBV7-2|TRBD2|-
TGTGCCAGCAGCTCCCCCCGGGGACTAGCGGGAGCGGATACGCAGTATTTT
CASSSPRGLAGADTQYF
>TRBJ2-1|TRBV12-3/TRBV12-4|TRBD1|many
TGTGCCAGCAGCCTCTCGCCGGACAGGGGGCCCAATGAGCAGTTCTTC
CASSLSPDRGPNEQFF
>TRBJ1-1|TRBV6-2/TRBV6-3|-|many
TGTGCCAGCAGCCACCTCCCGAACACTGAAGCTTTCTTT
CASSHLPNTEAFF
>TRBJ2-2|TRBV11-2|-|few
TGTGCCAGCAGCTTAGTGGAGACTGTCGCCGGGGAGCTGTTTTTT
CASSLVETVAGELFF
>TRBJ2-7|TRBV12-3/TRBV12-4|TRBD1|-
TGTGCCAGCAGTTTGCAGGGGGCGCTTCGGGAGCAGTACTTC
CASSLQGALREQYF
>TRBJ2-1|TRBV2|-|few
TGTGCCAGCAGTGAATTCTACGGAGAATACAATGAGCAGTTCTTC
CASSEFYGEYNEQFF
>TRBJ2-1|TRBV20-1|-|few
TGCAGTGCTACGGACGAGTCCTACAATGAGCAGTTCTTC
CSATDESYNEQFF
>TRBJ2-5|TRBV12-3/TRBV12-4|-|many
TGTGCCAGCAGCCACCCGGATACCCAGTACTTC
CASSHPDTQYF
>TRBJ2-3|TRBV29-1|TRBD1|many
TGCAGCGGGAAAACAGGGGTTAACACAGATACGCAGTATTTT
CSGKTGVNTDTQYF
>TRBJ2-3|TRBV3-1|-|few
TGTGCCAGCAGCCAAGACGGCGGGAAGGGATCCACAGATACGCAGTATTTT
CASSQDGGKGSTDTQYF
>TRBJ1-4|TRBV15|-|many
TGTGCCACCAGCAGGGACCCCGGGGGGGCAAATGAAAAACTGTTTTTT
CATSRDPGGANEKLFF
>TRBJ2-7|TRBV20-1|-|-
TGCAGTGCTGGGACCCGGCACTACGAGCAGTACTTC
CSAGTRHYEQYF
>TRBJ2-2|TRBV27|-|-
TGTGCCAGCAGTTTTAGGAGGGGGCGAGGGACCGGGGAGCTGTTTTTT
CASSFRRGRGTGELFF
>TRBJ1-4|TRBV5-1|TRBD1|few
TGCGCCAGCAGCTCTCGACAGGGGGCGGGTGAAAAACTGTTTTTT
CASSSRQGAGEKLFF
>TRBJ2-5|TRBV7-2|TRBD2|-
TGTGCCAGCAGCTTCGCGGGGGGGGGTAAGACCCAGTACTTC
CASSFAGGGKTQYF
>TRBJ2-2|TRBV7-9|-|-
TGTGCCAGCAGCCCGGACGGGGAGAACACCGGGGAGCTGTTTTTT
CASSPDGENTGELFF
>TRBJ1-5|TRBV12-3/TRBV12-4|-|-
TGTGCCAGCAGTTTAGCGCGAGGGGGTAGCAATCAGCCCCAGCATTTT
CASSLARGGSNQPQHF
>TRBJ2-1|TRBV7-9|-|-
TGTGCCAGCAGCTTAGTTCCAACACCCTACAATGAGCAGTTCTTC
CASSLVPTPYNEQFF
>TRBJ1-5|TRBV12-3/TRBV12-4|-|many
TGTGCCAGCAGTTTGGGCGACAATCAGCCCCAGCATTTT
CASSLGDNQPQHF
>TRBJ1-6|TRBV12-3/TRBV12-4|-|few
TGTGCCAGCAGTTTTAAAAACTCTAATAATTCACCCCTCCACTTT
CASSFKNSNNSPLHF
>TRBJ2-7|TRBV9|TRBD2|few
TGTGCCAGCAGCGTAGCTCCTAGCGGGGGGTCCTACGAGCAGTACTTC
CASSVAPSGGSYEQYF